A selection of T cell receptor beta chains follows, all from one sample in a study of breast tumors, draining lymph nodes, adjacent tissues. TCRdb itself ran the multiplex PCR reads through MiXCR, one entry per CDR3 protein. Of approximately 200,000 distinct CDR3 sequences in the sample, about 32% are singletons; the top ten hold 4.3%. Sequencing was done on a sample of axillary lymph node tissue. Every receptor here comes from a female donor with breast cancer. Some clones in this sample may be carry-over from other donors' samples. Both conserved end residues are part of each CDR3. Fields, in order: CDR3 DNA, CDR3 protein, V gene, J gene, clone size, D gene. The D gene is left open where the match is weak. The listing skips clone size in some rows; elsewhere it reads once, few, many or a size class.

DNA: TGTGCCAGTAGTATAGACCCAGGAGCGGGAGGACTCACAGATACGCAGTATTTT; CDR3: CASSIDPGAGGLTDTQYF; V: TRBV19; J: TRBJ2-3; size: -; D: TRBD2
DNA: TGTGCCAGTAGTAACGAAGCGGGCCTATCGGGGAATGAGCAGTTCTTC; CDR3: CASSNEAGLSGNEQFF; V: TRBV19; J: TRBJ2-1; size: many; D: -
DNA: TGTGCCAGCACCACGCGGCGGAAGGAGACGGAAGAGAAGGTCTTC; CDR3: CASTTRRKETEEKVF; V: TRBV6-2/TRBV6-3; J: TRBJ2-1; size: few; D: -
DNA: TGTGCCAGCAGCTTAAGCTGGCGGGCGGACGCTAACTCCTACAATGAGCAGTTCTTC; CDR3: CASSLSWRADANSYNEQFF; V: TRBV11-2; J: TRBJ2-1; size: -; D: -
DNA: TGTGCCAGTAGTATGGGGGGGCGGGGCACTGAAGCTTTCTTT; CDR3: CASSMGGRGTEAFF; V: TRBV19; J: TRBJ1-1; size: few; D: -
DNA: TGTGCCAGCAGTTTTAAGGGAGCCCCAGGGCAGTTCTTC; CDR3: CASSFKGAPGQFF; V: TRBV12-3/TRBV12-4; J: TRBJ2-1; size: many; D: -
DNA: TGCAGTGCTCCCAACAGCCGCTCCTCTGGAAACACCATATATTTT; CDR3: CSAPNSRSSGNTIYF; V: TRBV20-1; J: TRBJ1-3; size: -; D: -
DNA: TGTGCCAGCGGGGGGACAGGAAACTACAATGAGCAGTTCTTC; CDR3: CASGGTGNYNEQFF; V: TRBV7-9; J: TRBJ2-1; size: many; D: TRBD1
DNA: TGTGCCAGCAGGGGCCTTAAGAGCCTCTCCTACAATGAGCAGTTCTTC; CDR3: CASRGLKSLSYNEQFF; V: TRBV11-2; J: TRBJ2-1; size: many; D: -
DNA: TGTGCCAGCAGCCAAACTAGCGGGGGGTCCCCCGGCACAGATACGCAGTATTTT; CDR3: CASSQTSGGSPGTDTQYF; V: TRBV4-2; J: TRBJ2-3; size: -; D: TRBD2
DNA: TGTGCCAGCAGCGTAGACCCAGCGGGAGGGACAGATACGCAGTATTTT; CDR3: CASSVDPAGGTDTQYF; V: TRBV9; J: TRBJ2-3; size: many; D: TRBD2
DNA: TGTGCCACCAGCAGAGAGGTGGCAGGGGACGGCTACACCTTC; CDR3: CATSREVAGDGYTF; V: TRBV15; J: TRBJ1-2; size: many; D: -
DNA: TGTGCCAGCAGTTACTCCAGCGGGTCGGAGGTCTACGAGCAGTACTTC; CDR3: CASSYSSGSEVYEQYF; V: TRBV6-6; J: TRBJ2-7; size: many; D: -
DNA: TGTGCCAGCATGGTGGATAGCAATCAGCCCCAGCATTTT; CDR3: CASMVDSNQPQHF; V: TRBV2; J: TRBJ1-5; size: once; D: -
DNA: TGTGCCAGCAGTCACTTTCGCGGGACGCAAGAACGGGGCTACACCTTC; CDR3: CASSHFRGTQERGYTF; V: TRBV6-6; J: TRBJ1-2; size: few; D: -
DNA: TGTGCCAGCAGCTCATTGACAGGGGGCAGGGAGACCCAGTACTTC; CDR3: CASSSLTGGRETQYF; V: TRBV5-4; J: TRBJ2-5; size: -; D: TRBD1
DNA: TGTGCCAGCAGCCCGAGAAGGGGATTCGGAAACACCATATATTTT; CDR3: CASSPRRGFGNTIYF; V: TRBV7-2; J: TRBJ1-3; size: many; D: -
DNA: TGTGCCAGTAGTTCCCGGGGGGCTTGGGGTCAGCCCCAGCATTTT; CDR3: CASSSRGAWGQPQHF; V: TRBV19; J: TRBJ1-5; size: many; D: -
DNA: TGTGCCACCAGCAGAGGGGGCGGGAGCTCCTATTTT; CDR3: CATSRGGGSSYF; V: TRBV15; J: TRBJ1-3; size: -; D: -
DNA: TGTGCCAGCAGCCCCCCTGGGGGGGGGAAATCGGGCTACACCTTC; CDR3: CASSPPGGGKSGYTF; V: TRBV7-3; J: TRBJ1-2; size: -; D: -
DNA: TGTGCCAGCAGCCCCCGGCGCGGGCTCGAAGCTTTCTTT; CDR3: CASSPRRGLEAFF; V: TRBV13; J: TRBJ1-1; size: few; D: -
DNA: TGTGCCAGCAGTCCAGAGTACAATGAGCAGTTCTTC; CDR3: CASSPEYNEQFF; V: TRBV12-3/TRBV12-4; J: TRBJ2-1; size: many; D: -
DNA: TGCAGTGCTAGAGTCGGGAACTGGGGGGGGGCCGCGGGGTACGAGCAGTACTTC; CDR3: CSARVGNWGGAAGYEQYF; V: TRBV20-1; J: TRBJ2-7; size: -; D: -
DNA: TGCAGTGCCCCCGGGACAGGGCCCCCTCCCTACGAGCAGTACTTC; CDR3: CSAPGTGPPPYEQYF; V: TRBV20-1; J: TRBJ2-7; size: many; D: TRBD1
DNA: TGTGCCAGCAGTTCCAGGCAGGGGAATCAGCCCCAGCATTTT; CDR3: CASSSRQGNQPQHF; V: TRBV6-2/TRBV6-3; J: TRBJ1-5; size: many; D: -
DNA: TGCGCCAGCAGCTTTCTATTTAGGAACAGGGGTAATTCACCCCTCCACTTT; CDR3: CASSFLFRNRGNSPLHF; V: TRBV5-1; J: TRBJ1-6; size: many; D: TRBD1
DNA: TGTGCCAGCAGCCTCCTAATAGCGGGAGGACTGAACCATGAGCAGTTCTTC; CDR3: CASSLLIAGGLNHEQFF; V: TRBV7-9; J: TRBJ2-1; size: many; D: TRBD2
DNA: TGTGCCAGCAGCTTGGCTGGGACAGGGGGCCATCAGCCCCAGCATTTT; CDR3: CASSLAGTGGHQPQHF; V: TRBV5-6; J: TRBJ1-5; size: many; D: TRBD1
DNA: TGTGCCAGCAGCGTCTCTAGCGGGGAGGGTGGTAATTCACCCCTCCACTTT; CDR3: CASSVSSGEGGNSPLHF; V: TRBV5-1; J: TRBJ1-6; size: -; D: -
DNA: TGCGCCAGCAGCCTTCGACAGGGGCACTACGAGCAGTACTTC; CDR3: CASSLRQGHYEQYF; V: TRBV4-1; J: TRBJ2-7; size: -; D: TRBD1
DNA: TGTGCTAGCAGCTTGCGGACAGGGGTCAACTACGAGCATTTT; CDR3: CASSLRTGVNYEHF; V: TRBV7-7; J: TRBJ1-5; size: once; D: TRBD1
DNA: TGTGCCAGCAGTGAAGGAATGAACACTGAAGCTTTCTTT; CDR3: CASSEGMNTEAFF; V: TRBV2; J: TRBJ1-1; size: -; D: -
DNA: TGTGCTAGTGGTTTGGTACACGGGGGCAACGTCCTGACTTTC; CDR3: CASGLVHGGNVLTF; V: TRBV12-5; J: TRBJ2-6; size: -; D: -
DNA: TGCAGTGCTCCTGACAGGGGCCTCGGTCCCTACGAGCGGTACTTC; CDR3: CSAPDRGLGPYERYF; V: TRBV20-1; J: TRBJ2-7; size: -; D: TRBD1
DNA: TGTGCCAGCAGTTTGGGGACAGTTCATGGCTACACCTTC; CDR3: CASSLGTVHGYTF; V: TRBV28; J: TRBJ1-2; size: many; D: TRBD1
DNA: TGTGCCAGCAGCTTGTGGGGGTCGCCCTACGAGCAGTACTTC; CDR3: CASSLWGSPYEQYF; V: TRBV5-6; J: TRBJ2-7; size: many; D: -
DNA: TGTGCCAGCAGTTCCGACAGGGGCGAACAGCCCCAGCATTTT; CDR3: CASSSDRGEQPQHF; V: TRBV2; J: TRBJ1-5; size: many; D: TRBD1
DNA: TGTGCCATCAGCGGCAGTCTCACCCCCCTAAACACTGAAGCTTTCTTT; CDR3: CAISGSLTPLNTEAFF; V: TRBV10-3; J: TRBJ1-1; size: -; D: -
DNA: TGTGCCAGCAGCTCGGGGGATAGACCTGAGACCCAGCATTTT; CDR3: CASSSGDRPETQHF; V: TRBV9; J: TRBJ1-5; size: -; D: -
DNA: TGTGCCAGCAGCTTAGCAGGAACCTACGAGCAGTACTTC; CDR3: CASSLAGTYEQYF; V: TRBV7-9; J: TRBJ2-7; size: many; D: -
DNA: TGTGCCAGCAGTGTCGCCCGGGGTGAGACCCAGTACTTC; CDR3: CASSVARGETQYF; V: TRBV6-4; J: TRBJ2-5; size: many; D: -
DNA: TGTGCCAGCAAGACTAGCGGGGGGGTCTACACCGGGGAGCTGTTTTTT; CDR3: CASKTSGGVYTGELFF; V: TRBV6-1; J: TRBJ2-2; size: -; D: TRBD2
DNA: TGTGCCAGCAGTGTGACAGGGGCCACGACCTACAAGCAGTACTTC; CDR3: CASSVTGATTYKQYF; V: TRBV28; J: TRBJ2-7; size: -; D: TRBD1
DNA: TGTGCCAGCCGGGGGGACACAAATCTAGCCAAAAACATTCAGTACTTC; CDR3: CASRGDTNLAKNIQYF; V: TRBV2; J: TRBJ2-4; size: -; D: -
DNA: TGTGCCGGCAGTTCCGGACAGGGGGCCTCGGGCGAGCTGTTTTTT; CDR3: CAGSSGQGASGELFF; V: TRBV28; J: TRBJ2-2; size: -; D: TRBD1
DNA: TGTGCCAGCAGCTGGGGTACCGGGACAGGGCAGAGGACACCCCTCCACTTT; CDR3: CASSWGTGTGQRTPLHF; V: TRBV7-6; J: TRBJ1-6; size: -; D: TRBD1